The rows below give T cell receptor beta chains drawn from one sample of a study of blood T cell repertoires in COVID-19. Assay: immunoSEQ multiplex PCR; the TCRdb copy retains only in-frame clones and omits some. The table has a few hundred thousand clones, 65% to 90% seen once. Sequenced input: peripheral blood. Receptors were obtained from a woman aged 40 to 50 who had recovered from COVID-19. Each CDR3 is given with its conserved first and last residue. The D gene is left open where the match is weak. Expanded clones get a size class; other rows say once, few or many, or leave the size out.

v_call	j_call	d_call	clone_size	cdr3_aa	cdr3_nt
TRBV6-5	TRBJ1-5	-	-	CASKSARHREPQHF	TGTGCCAGCAAAAGCGCACGGCATCGGGAGCCCCAGCATTTT
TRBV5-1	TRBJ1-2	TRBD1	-	CASSLDRDRYGYTF	TGCGCCAGCAGCTTAGACAGGGACCGCTATGGCTACACCTTC
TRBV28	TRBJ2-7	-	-	CASSLNRNYEQYF	TGTGCCAGCAGTTTAAACAGGAACTACGAGCAGTACTTC
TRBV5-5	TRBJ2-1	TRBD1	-	CASIRDSPNEQFF	TGTGCCAGCATCCGGGACAGTCCCAATGAGCAGTTCTTC
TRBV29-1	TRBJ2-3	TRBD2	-	CSVVGTTYTDTQYF	TGCAGCGTTGTGGGGACTACCTACACAGATACGCAGTATTTT
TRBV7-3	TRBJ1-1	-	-	CASSLTGGETTEAFF	TGTGCCAGCAGCTTAACAGGGGGGGAAACCACTGAAGCTTTCTTT
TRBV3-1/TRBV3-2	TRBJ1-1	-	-	CASSQGGSMNTEAFF	TGTGCCAGCAGCCAGGGGGGTTCAATGAACACTGAAGCTTTCTTT
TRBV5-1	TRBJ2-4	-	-	CASSLGTAAKNIQYF	TGCGCCAGCAGCTTGGGGACAGCAGCCAAAAACATTCAGTACTTC
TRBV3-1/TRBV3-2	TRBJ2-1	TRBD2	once	CASSGLAEDNEQFF	TGTGCCAGCAGCGGACTAGCGGAGGACAATGAGCAGTTCTTC
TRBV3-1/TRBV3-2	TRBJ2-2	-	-	CASSQAPTDGELFF	TGTGCCAGCAGCCAAGCACCGACAGACGGGGAGCTGTTTTTT
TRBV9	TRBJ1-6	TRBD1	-	CASSVIGDWGQGSNSPLHF	TGTGCCAGCAGCGTAATAGGAGATTGGGGACAGGGGAGTAATTCACCCCTCCACTTT
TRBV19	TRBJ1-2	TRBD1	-	CASRTITPGQGDGYTF	TGTGCCAGTAGAACAATCACACCTGGACAGGGGGACGGCTACACCTTC
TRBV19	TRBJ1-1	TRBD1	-	CASSILGTENTEAFF	TGTGCCAGTAGTATCTTGGGGACAGAGAACACTGAAGCTTTCTTT
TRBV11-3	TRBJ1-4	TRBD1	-	CASSFSPGQGEKLFF	TGTGCCAGCAGCTTTTCCCCGGGACAGGGAGAAAAACTGTTTTTT
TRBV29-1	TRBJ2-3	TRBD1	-	CSAPGQGTDTQYF	TGCAGCGCTCCGGGACAGGGCACAGATACGCAGTATTTT
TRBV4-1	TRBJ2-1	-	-	CASSQGPRGGNEQFF	TGCGCCAGCAGCCAAGGCCCAAGGGGGGGCAATGAGCAGTTCTTC
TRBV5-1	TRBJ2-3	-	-	CASRLTGLSTDTQYF	TGCGCCAGCAGGTTAACAGGTCTTAGCACAGATACGCAGTATTTT
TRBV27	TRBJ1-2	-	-	CASSFAGNYGYTF	TGTGCCAGCAGTTTCGCGGGAAACTATGGCTACACCTTC
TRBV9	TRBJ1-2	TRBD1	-	CASSVTWTGAEGYTF	TGTGCCAGCAGCGTCACCTGGACAGGGGCTGAAGGCTACACCTTC
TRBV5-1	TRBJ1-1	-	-	CASSLEGGNPGTEAFF	TGCGCCAGCAGCTTGGAGGGAGGGAACCCGGGGACTGAAGCTTTCTTT
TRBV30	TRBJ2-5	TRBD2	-	CAWSVGGVGTQYF	TGTGCCTGGAGTGTTGGGGGGGTGGGGACCCAGTACTTC
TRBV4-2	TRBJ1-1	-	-	CASSQEAGNTEAFF	TGTGCCAGCAGCCAAGAGGCAGGGAACACTGAAGCTTTCTTT
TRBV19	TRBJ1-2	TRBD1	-	CASRQGTTNYGYTF	TGTGCCAGTCGACAGGGGACTACGAACTATGGCTACACCTTC
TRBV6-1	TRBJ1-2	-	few	CASSEGQVLYGYTF	TGTGCCAGCAGTGAAGGACAGGTCCTCTATGGCTACACCTTC
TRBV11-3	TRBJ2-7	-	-	CASSLIQGGEQYF	TGTGCCAGCAGCTTAATCCAGGGGGGCGAGCAGTACTTC
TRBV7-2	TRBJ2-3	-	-	CASRGVRTDTQYF	TGTGCCAGCCGCGGGGTTCGCACAGATACGCAGTATTTT
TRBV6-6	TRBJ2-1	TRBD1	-	CASSTGDEQFF	TGTGCCAGCAGCACAGGGGATGAGCAGTTCTTC
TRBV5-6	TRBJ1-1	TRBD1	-	CASSAMTGLLNTEAFF	TGTGCCAGCAGCGCGATGACAGGGCTATTGAACACTGAAGCTTTCTTT
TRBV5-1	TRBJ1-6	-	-	CASSLAFNSPLHF	TGCGCCAGCAGCTTGGCCTTCAATTCACCCCTCCACTTT
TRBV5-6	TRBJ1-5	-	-	CASSLFPSGKQPQHF	TGTGCCAGCAGCTTGTTCCCTTCAGGAAAACAGCCCCAGCATTTT
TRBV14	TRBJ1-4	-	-	CASSQDPQGSNEKLFF	TGTGCCAGCAGCCAAGACCCACAGGGTTCTAATGAAAAACTGTTTTTT
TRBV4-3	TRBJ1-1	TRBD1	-	CASSQTGVDAEAFF	TGCGCCAGCAGCCAGACAGGGGTGGATGCTGAAGCTTTCTTT
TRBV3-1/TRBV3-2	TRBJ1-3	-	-	CASSQDTVSGNTIYF	TGTGCCAGCAGCCAAGATACAGTCTCTGGAAACACCATATATTTT
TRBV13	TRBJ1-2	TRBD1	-	CASSYSGQGNYGYTF	TGTGCCAGCAGTTACTCGGGACAGGGTAACTATGGCTACACCTTC
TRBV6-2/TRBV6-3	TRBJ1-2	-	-	CASSYSRQGSANYGYTF	TGTGCCAGCAGTTACTCAAGGCAGGGGAGCGCTAACTATGGCTACACCTTC
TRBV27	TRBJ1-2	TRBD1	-	CASSFGDRMNGYTF	TGTGCCAGCAGTTTTGGGGACAGGATGAATGGCTACACCTTC
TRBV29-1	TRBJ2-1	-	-	CSVVGENEQFF	TGCAGCGTTGTAGGGGAAAATGAGCAGTTCTTC
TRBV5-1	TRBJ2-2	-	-	CASSLDGGTGELFF	TGCGCCAGCAGCTTGGACGGGGGAACCGGGGAGCTGTTTTTT
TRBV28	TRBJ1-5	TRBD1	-	CASTTGDHNQPQHF	TGTGCCAGCACAACAGGGGACCACAATCAGCCCCAGCATTTT
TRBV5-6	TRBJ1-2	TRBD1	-	CASSQGAYGYTF	TGTGCCAGCAGCCAGGGGGCCTATGGCTACACCTTC
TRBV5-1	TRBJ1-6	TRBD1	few	CASSRQGWDSPLHF	TGCGCCAGCAGCAGACAGGGGTGGGATTCACCCCTCCACTTT